Below, one T cell receptor beta chain is given with its context. These data belong to a study of shared clonotypes between healthy human individuals. Using immunoSEQ multiplex PCR, the repertoire was profiled, and TCRdb retains in-frame clones only, with some absent. Here the sample spans about 2 million clones, 85% to 95% being singletons. The sequenced sample consisted of naive CD4+ T cells sorted from blood. Subset: CD45RA+ positively selected. The receptor's source is a man aged 18 to 30 in good health.

The CDR3 reads CASSIAGAPGNTIYF. The CDR3 DNA is TGTGCCAGCAGCATCGCCGGGGCTCCTGGAAACACCATATATTTT. The chain has TRBV9 and TRBJ1-3, with D perhaps matching TRBD1 (5 bases). The CDR3 has 15 residues. V lost 4 bases, J lost 2 bases, and 13 bases lay in between. The germline gives CDR1 SGDLS, CDR2 YYNGEE.